This is a list of T cell receptor beta chains from one sample in a study of identical twins. TCRdb reprocessed the 5' RACE reads with MiXCR, giving one entry per CDR3 protein. Of 500,000 or so distinct CDR3 sequences in the sample, about 14% were seen once. This sample also appeared in a second study, on yellow fever vaccine responses in identical twins.

What was sequenced was CD4+ T cells sorted from blood. The receptor set was obtained from a woman between 18 and 29 years old in good health. Both conserved end residues are part of each CDR3. Each record gives: V gene, J gene, clone size, CDR3 length, D gene, CDR3 protein, CDR3 DNA. The D gene is left open where the match is weak. Expanded clones get a size class; other rows say once, few or many, or leave the size out.

TRBV5-1	TRBJ2-5	few	16	TRBD2	CASSSTVGLAGETQYF	TGCGCCAGCAGCTCGACCGTGGGACTAGCGGGAGAGACCCAGTACTTC
TRBV5-1	TRBJ2-3	few	15	TRBD1	CASSFRQGETDTQYF	TGCGCCAGCAGCTTTAGACAGGGCGAGACAGATACGCAGTATTTT
TRBV6-5	TRBJ2-7	few	16	TRBD1	CASSYSLRTGAYEQYF	TGTGCCAGCAGTTACTCGTTGAGGACAGGAGCCTACGAGCAGTACTTC
TRBV12-3/TRBV12-4	TRBJ1-5	NA	13	NA	CASTEQANQPQHF	TGTGCCAGCACCGAACAGGCGAATCAGCCCCAGCATTTT
TRBV5-1	TRBJ1-1	few	16	NA	CASSLAAGLMNTEAFF	TGCGCCAGCAGCTTGGCTGCAGGCCTCATGAACACTGAAGCTTTCTTT
TRBV6-1	TRBJ1-6	NA	14	TRBD1	CASSQDRVRSPLHF	TGTGCCAGCAGCCAAGACAGGGTTAGGTCACCCCTCCACTTT
TRBV4-3	TRBJ2-1	NA	17	NA	CASSQDRGHLSYNEQFF	TGCGCCAGCAGCCAAGATCGAGGCCACCTCTCCTACAATGAGCAGTTCTTC
TRBV5-1	TRBJ2-5	few	15	NA	CASSLLGQTQETQYF	TGCGCCAGCAGCTTGCTAGGACAGACCCAAGAGACCCAGTACTTC
TRBV3-1	TRBJ2-3	NA	15	NA	CASSLTLPQEDTQYF	TGTGCCAGCAGCCTCACACTTCCACAGGAAGATACGCAGTATTTT
TRBV6-1	TRBJ2-3	NA	16	TRBD2	CASSLLGSGRADTQYF	TGTGCCAGCAGTCTCCTGGGGAGCGGGAGGGCAGATACGCAGTATTTT
TRBV12-3/TRBV12-4	TRBJ2-7	few	15	NA	CASSPAGRVGDEQYF	TGTGCCAGCAGTCCCGCCGGAAGGGTGGGCGACGAGCAGTACTTC
TRBV29-1	TRBJ2-1	NA	12	NA	CSEGQNSGEQFF	TGCAGCGAAGGACAGAATAGTGGTGAGCAGTTCTTC
TRBV19	TRBJ2-7	NA	15	TRBD1	CASSISGQSSYEQYF	TGTGCCAGTAGTATTTCGGGACAGAGCTCCTACGAGCAGTACTTC
TRBV29-1	TRBJ2-7	many	15	TRBD1	CSVGAGGTGPDEQYF	TGCAGCGTTGGAGCTGGGGGGACAGGGCCGGACGAGCAGTACTTC
TRBV12-3/TRBV12-4	TRBJ1-1	many	15	TRBD1	CASSLTGTGNTEAFF	TGCGCCAGCAGCTTAACCGGGACAGGGAACACTGAAGCTTTCTTT
TRBV11-3	TRBJ2-1	NA	16	TRBD2	CASSPGAGLAMNEQFF	TGTGCCAGCAGCCCGGGAGCGGGACTAGCAATGAATGAGCAGTTCTTC
TRBV7-9	TRBJ2-5	NA	14	NA	CASSLLLDEETQYF	TGTGCCAGCAGCCTACTTTTGGACGAGGAGACCCAGTACTTC
TRBV10-3	TRBJ2-7	NA	16	TRBD1	CAISELSGTGIHEQYF	TGTGCCATCAGTGAACTTTCCGGGACAGGGATCCACGAGCAGTACTTC
TRBV5-1	TRBJ1-4	many	14	NA	CASTSEGANEKLFF	TGCGCCAGCACCTCCGAAGGTGCGAATGAAAAACTGTTTTTT
TRBV11-2	TRBJ2-7	NA	15	TRBD1	CASSFAGTGVYEQYF	TGTGCCAGCAGCTTCGCCGGGACAGGTGTTTACGAGCAGTACTTC
TRBV28	TRBJ2-7	NA	16	TRBD2	CASSLIVAGVAYEQYF	TGTGCCAGCAGTTTAATCGTAGCGGGAGTCGCCTACGAGCAGTACTTC
TRBV7-2	TRBJ2-5	NA	14	NA	CASSLAGYQETQYF	TGTGCCAGCAGCTTAGCGGGATACCAAGAGACCCAGTACTTC
TRBV5-1	TRBJ2-1	few	16	NA	CASSLGAGGQYNEQFF	TGCGCCAGCAGCTTGGGGGCCGGGGGGCAATACAATGAGCAGTTCTTC
TRBV6-2/TRBV6-3	TRBJ2-1	NA	16	NA	CASSYRADSSYNEQFF	TGTGCCAGCTCCTACCGAGCAGACAGCTCCTACAATGAGCAGTTCTTC
TRBV11-2	TRBJ2-6	NA	18	TRBD1	CASSPRDRDYSGANVLTF	TGTGCCAGCAGCCCCCGGGACAGGGATTACTCTGGGGCCAACGTCCTGACTTTC
TRBV20-1	TRBJ2-5	NA	13	NA	CSAITGYGETQYF	TGCAGTGCTATAACAGGGTACGGGGAGACCCAGTACTTC
TRBV24-1	TRBJ2-3	NA	14	NA	CATSGTSRTDTQYF	TGTGCCACCAGTGGGACAAGCCGCACAGATACGCAGTATTTT
TRBV28	TRBJ2-5	once	17	TRBD2	CASSKRGTGGPAETQYF	TGTGCCAGCAGCAAAAGGGGTACGGGAGGGCCTGCAGAGACCCAGTACTTC
TRBV7-8	TRBJ2-2	few	17	TRBD1	CASRPNLGQVRTGELFF	TGTGCCAGCAGACCTAACCTCGGACAGGTCCGGACCGGGGAGCTGTTTTTT
TRBV7-6	TRBJ2-7	few	16	TRBD1	CASSLVGGQDTYEQYF	TGTGCCAGCAGCTTAGTAGGGGGACAGGACACCTACGAGCAGTACTTC
TRBV4-3	TRBJ1-5	many	14	NA	CASSQEGGNQPQHF	TGCGCCAGCAGCCAAGAAGGGGGTAATCAGCCCCAGCATTTT
TRBV5-1	TRBJ2-2	NA	18	TRBD2	CASSLGLAARLNTGELFF	TGCGCCAGCAGCCTCGGTCTAGCGGCGCGACTGAACACCGGGGAGCTGTTTTTT
TRBV19	TRBJ2-1	few	14	NA	CASSQVGPYNEQFF	TGTGCCAGTAGTCAGGTAGGGCCCTACAATGAGCAGTTCTTC
TRBV20-1	TRBJ1-1	NA	11	NA	CSARGNTEAFF	TGCAGTGCTAGAGGGAACACTGAAGCTTTCTTT
TRBV11-2	TRBJ2-1	few	14	TRBD2	CASSLLTSSNEQFF	TGTGCCAGCAGCTTATTGACTAGCAGCAATGAGCAGTTCTTC
TRBV6-2/TRBV6-3	TRBJ1-1	NA	14	NA	CASTPAGGEAEAFF	TGTGCCAGCACTCCCGCAGGAGGGGAGGCTGAAGCTTTCTTT
TRBV28	TRBJ1-1	NA	12	NA	CASKTSNTEAFF	TGTGCCAGCAAAACGTCGAACACTGAAGCTTTCTTT
TRBV7-2	TRBJ2-5	NA	16	TRBD2	CASSQVGLAGRETQYF	TGTGCCAGCAGCCAAGTGGGACTAGCGGGAAGAGAGACCCAGTACTTC
TRBV4-3	TRBJ2-3	NA	13	NA	CASSHGYTDTQYF	TGCGCCAGCAGCCATGGCTACACAGATACGCAGTATTTT
TRBV3-1	TRBJ2-3	few	15	TRBD2	CASSQSGGPADTQYF	TGTGCCAGCAGCCAGAGCGGGGGGCCCGCAGATACGCAGTATTTT
TRBV10-3	TRBJ2-5	few	15	TRBD2	CAIAYLAGGGETQYF	TGTGCCATCGCCTACCTAGCGGGAGGGGGAGAGACCCAGTACTTC
TRBV20-1	TRBJ2-2	NA	14	NA	CSASRTANTGELFF	TGCAGTGCTAGCAGGACAGCGAACACCGGGGAGCTGTTTTTT
TRBV14	TRBJ2-3	few	14	NA	CASSQEVGTDTQYF	TGTGCCAGCAGCCAAGAAGTAGGCACAGATACGCAGTATTTT
TRBV5-1	TRBJ2-3	few	12	NA	CASSSTSYTQYF	TGCGCCAGCAGCTCCACTAGTTATACGCAGTATTTT
TRBV6-2/TRBV6-3	TRBJ2-3	NA	14	TRBD2	CASMLAGGTDTQYF	TGTGCCAGCATGCTAGCGGGCGGGACAGATACGCAGTATTTT
TRBV30	TRBJ2-1	NA	15	TRBD2	CAWSGDSGSLDEQFF	TGTGCCTGGAGTGGGGATAGCGGGAGTCTCGATGAGCAGTTCTTC
TRBV7-9	TRBJ1-1	NA	14	TRBD1	CASSRQGARSEAFF	TGTGCCAGCAGCCGACAGGGGGCAAGGTCTGAAGCTTTCTTT
TRBV7-2	TRBJ2-3	NA	15	NA	CASSLGTGRSDTQYF	TGTGCCAGCAGCTTAGGCACAGGGAGGTCGGATACGCAGTATTTT
TRBV12-3/TRBV12-4	TRBJ2-1	few	17	NA	CASSSQPGRGRKNEQFF	TGTGCCAGCAGTTCACAACCGGGGAGGGGGCGCAAAAATGAGCAGTTCTTC
TRBV7-8	TRBJ2-1	few	17	TRBD1	CASSSDRVSVIYNEQFF	TGTGCCAGCAGTTCGGACAGGGTGTCGGTGATTTACAATGAGCAGTTCTTC
TRBV6-1	TRBJ2-7	few	13	NA	CASSGERNYEQYF	TGTGCCAGCAGTGGGGAGAGGAACTACGAGCAGTACTTC
TRBV5-1	TRBJ2-1	many	16	NA	CASSLGAGSSYNEQFF	TGTGCCAGCAGCTTGGGCGCCGGGAGCTCCTACAATGAGCAGTTCTTC
TRBV7-2	TRBJ1-1	few	14	TRBD1	CASSLTQGATEAFF	TGTGCCAGCAGCTTAACCCAGGGGGCCACTGAAGCTTTCTTT
TRBV18	TRBJ2-1	NA	15	NA	CASSPQSRNRNEQFF	TGTGCCAGCTCACCACAGAGTCGAAATCGCAATGAGCAGTTCTTC
TRBV6-2/TRBV6-3	TRBJ2-7	NA	14	NA	CASSYVQTHYEQYF	TGTGCCAGCAGTTACGTGCAAACACACTACGAGCAGTACTTC
TRBV3-1	TRBJ2-7	many	15	NA	CASSQEAQGSYEQYF	TGTGCCAGCAGCCAAGAAGCGCAGGGGTCCTACGAGCAGTACTTC
TRBV11-2	TRBJ2-5	few	13	NA	CASSLGFLETQYF	TGTGCCAGCAGCTTAGGGTTCTTAGAGACCCAGTACTTC
TRBV19	TRBJ2-7	few	15	NA	CASSIRGVGSGEQYF	TGTGCCAGTAGTATACGAGGAGTCGGTTCGGGCGAGCAGTACTTC